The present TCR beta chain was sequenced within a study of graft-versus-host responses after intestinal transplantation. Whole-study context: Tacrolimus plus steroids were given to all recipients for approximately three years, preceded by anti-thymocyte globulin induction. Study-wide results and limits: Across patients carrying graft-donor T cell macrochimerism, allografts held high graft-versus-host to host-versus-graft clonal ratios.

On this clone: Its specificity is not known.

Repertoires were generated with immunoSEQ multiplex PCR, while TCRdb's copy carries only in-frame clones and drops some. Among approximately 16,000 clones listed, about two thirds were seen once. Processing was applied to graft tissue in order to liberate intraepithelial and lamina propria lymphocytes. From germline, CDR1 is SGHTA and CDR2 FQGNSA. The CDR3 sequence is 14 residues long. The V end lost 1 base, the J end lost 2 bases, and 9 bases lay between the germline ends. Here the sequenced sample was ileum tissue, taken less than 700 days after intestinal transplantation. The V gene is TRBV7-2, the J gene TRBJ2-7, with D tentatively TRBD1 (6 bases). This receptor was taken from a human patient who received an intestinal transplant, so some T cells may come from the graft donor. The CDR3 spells CASSLGTEAYEQYF. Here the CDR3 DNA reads TGTGCCAGCAGCTTAGGGACAGAAGCCTACGAGCAGTACTTC.